This TCR beta chain is drawn from a study of blood T cells in healthy people across ages. Study-wide results and limits: Age showed a roughly linear inverse relationship with TCR beta diversity per million T cells. Estimates of diversity drawn from one million T cells were considered underestimates.

At least 7 million PBMCs were isolated per sample. Total RNA extracted from each sample amounted to at least 5 micrograms. Concerning this clonotype: The antigen remains undetermined.

Germline V gene sequence: CDR1 SGHTA, CDR2 FQGNSA. The V and J ends lost 7 bases and 7 bases respectively, with 19 bases between them. CDR3 length: 14 amino acids. Through a sample-barcoded 5' primer and a J-beta primer mix, a second PCR was run for roughly 6 to 12 cycles. TCRdb re-called the 5' RACE reads with MiXCR, one entry per CDR3 protein. Altogether about 2 million distinct CDR3 sequences are present, around 50% being singletons, with the ten largest covering approximately 2.1%. Sequences were obtained from blood. The TCR originated in a woman aged 40 to 55 in good health. The chain links TRBV7-2 to TRBJ1-2; D call uncertain. The CDR3 loop is CASTYSGPYGGYTF. CDR3 bases: TGTGCCAGCACCTACTCCGGGCCCTACGGTGGCTACACCTTC.